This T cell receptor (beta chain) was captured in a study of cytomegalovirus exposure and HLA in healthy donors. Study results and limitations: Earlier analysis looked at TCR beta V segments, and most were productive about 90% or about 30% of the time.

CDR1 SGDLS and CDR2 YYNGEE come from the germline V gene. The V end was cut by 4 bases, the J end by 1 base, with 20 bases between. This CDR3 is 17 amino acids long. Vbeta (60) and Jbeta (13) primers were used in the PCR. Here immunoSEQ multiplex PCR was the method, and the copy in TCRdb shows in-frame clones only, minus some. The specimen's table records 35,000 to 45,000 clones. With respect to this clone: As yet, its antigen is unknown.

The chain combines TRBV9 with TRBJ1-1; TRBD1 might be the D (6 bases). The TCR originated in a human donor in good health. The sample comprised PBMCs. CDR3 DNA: TGTGCCAGCAGCCCCACCCTGCTGGGGGCGAAGAACACTGAAGCTTTCTTT. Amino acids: CASSPTLLGAKNTEAFF.